These 31 T cell receptor beta chains share one sample of origin, sequenced in a study of monozygotic twins with inflammatory bowel disease. With the 5' RACE reads reprocessed, TCRdb shows one record per CDR3 protein and no DNA. The sample's table shows approximately 150,000 distinct CDR3 sequences. Sequencing was carried out using blood. Source of these receptors: a human donor with ulcerative colitis or Crohn's disease, or a healthy co-twin of an affected twin (not recorded which).

This rearrangement joins TRBV20-1 to TRBJ1-6. Germline assignment: CDR1 DFQATT and CDR2 SNEGSKA (reference sequence). The CDR3 is made up of 14 amino acids. The CDR3 region is CSAVRGRLNSPLHF.

The rearrangement links TRBV3-1 to TRBJ1-1. There are 15 residues in the CDR3. Per the germline V gene, CDR1 is LGHDT and CDR2 is YNNKEL (reference sequence). The CDR3 is CASSQDGHLNTEAFF.

The J gene is TRBJ1-5, the V gene TRBV24-1; TCRdb gives TRBD1 as the D gene, but with no DNA this cannot be confirmed. The germline gives CDR1 KGHDR, CDR2 SFDVKD. The CDR3 is 13 residues long. The CDR3 spells CATSQGGNQPQHF.

V and J are TRBV7-9 and TRBJ2-7; TCRdb's assignment of TRBD2 cannot be checked, as there is no DNA. The V gene's germline CDR1 is SEHNR and CDR2 FQNEAQ (reference sequence). This CDR3 region has 15 residues. CDR3 protein: CASSLTGGITGEQYF. The whole variable domain, remainder taken from reference TRBV7-9 and TRBJ2-7, is DTGVSQNPRHKITKRGQNVTFRCDPISEHNRLYWYRQTLGQGPEFLTYFQNEAQLEKSRLLSDRFSAERPKGSFSTLEIQRTEQGDSAMYLCASSLTGGITGEQYFGPGTRLTVT.

The CDR3 sequence is CASSIPGTGVRNQPQHF. J is TRBJ1-5 and V is TRBV19; there is no DNA to check the TCRdb D call of TRBD1. Germline values: CDR1 LNHDA, CDR2 SQIVND (reference sequence). This CDR3 is 17 amino acids long.

The V and J genes are TRBV7-2 and TRBJ2-1; TCRdb's assignment of TRBD1 cannot be checked, as there is no DNA. This CDR3 has 15 residues. CDR1 is SGHTA, CDR2 FQGNSA, per germline. CDR3 amino acids: CASSWGRGLYNEQFF.

The V and J genes are TRBV7-6 and TRBJ1-1. This CDR3 is 15 amino acids long. CDR1 SGHVS and CDR2 FNYEAQ come from the germline V gene. The CDR3 spells CASSLATRAYTEAFF.

This chain joins TRBV7-7 and TRBJ2-5. This CDR3 has 13 amino acids. The germline V gene encodes CDR1 SSHAT and CDR2 FNYEAQ (reference sequence). The CDR3 sequence is CASSSSGYETQYF.

The rearrangement joins TRBV28 to TRBJ2-3; TCRdb indicates TRBD1, and absent DNA this call remains unverified. The CDR3 runs to 16 residues. Germline V lookup: CDR1 MDHEN, CDR2 SYDVKM. The CDR3 protein is CASLPPHSRATDTQYF.

This chain joins TRBV15 and TRBJ2-1; with no DNA, the TCRdb D assignment of TRBD2 cannot be verified. Germline V gene lookup returns CDR1 LNHNV and CDR2 YYDKDF (reference sequence). The CDR3 is 18 residues long. The CDR3 sequence is CATSRARKTSGVYNEQFF.

The chain combines TRBV20-1 with TRBJ2-7; TCRdb's D call of TRBD1 is untestable without DNA. Germline CDR1 is DFQATT and CDR2 is SNEGSKA (reference sequence). The CDR3 length is 15 residues. The CDR3 spells CSAREGPGQPTGQYF.

The chain recombines TRBV24-1 with TRBJ2-7; TCRdb's D call, TRBD1, is unchecked because there is no DNA. The V gene's germline CDR1 is KGHDR and CDR2 SFDVKD. The CDR3 contains 15 residues. CDR3 sequence reads: CATSDAGRGLHEQYF.

The chain couples TRBV7-2 to TRBJ2-7; TCRdb's D call, TRBD2, is unchecked because there is no DNA. The CDR3 sequence is 14 residues long. Germline-derived CDR1 and CDR2 are SGHTA and FQGNSA. The CDR3 protein is CASSPFGPRYEQYF.

The J gene is TRBJ2-1, the V gene TRBV7-9; the D call from TCRdb, TRBD1, cannot be confirmed without DNA. The CDR3 length is 17 residues. Looked up from germline, CDR1 is SEHNR and CDR2 is FQNEAQ (reference sequence). CDR3 loop: CASSLPPTGSSYNEQFF.

The CDR3 loop is CASSLAETRGAGELFF. V gene TRBV5-1 combines with J gene TRBJ2-2; the D gene TCRdb calls, TRBD1, cannot be checked with no DNA. Germline assignment: CDR1 SGHRS and CDR2 YFSETQ. The CDR3 is 16 amino acids.

V usage is TRBV18 and J usage is TRBJ2-1. Germline CDR1 is KGHSH and CDR2 is LQKENI. The CDR3 loop spans 13 amino acids. CDR3 in amino acids: CASSPVRFREQFF.

The chain is built from TRBV15 and TRBJ2-6; the D call from TCRdb, TRBD1, cannot be confirmed without DNA. The CDR3 length is 17 residues. Looked up from germline, CDR1 is LNHNV and CDR2 is YYDKDF (reference sequence). The CDR3 loop is CATSTAIQGTGANVLTF.

The chain carries TRBV11-2 and TRBJ2-7. CDR1 is SGHAT and CDR2 is FQNNGV in the germline V gene. The CDR3 extends over 15 amino acids. The chain's CDR3 is CASSLVAREPYEQYF.

The chain couples TRBV7-9 to TRBJ2-7; TCRdb names TRBD1, which stays unverified in the absence of DNA. CDR3 length: 12 residues. The V gene's germline CDR1 is SEHNR and CDR2 FQNEAQ (reference sequence). CDR3 residues: CASSRDRAVQYF. The entire variable domain, with the rest obtained from reference TRBV7-9 and TRBJ2-7, is as follows: DTGVSQNPRHKITKRGQNVTFRCDPISEHNRLYWYRQTLGQGPEFLTYFQNEAQLEKSRLLSDRFSAERPKGSFSTLEIQRTEQGDSAMYLCASSRDRAVQYFGPGTRLTVT.

This chain's CDR3 is CAISLGTSRDEQFF. The chain joins TRBV10-3 to TRBJ2-1; TCRdb's D call of TRBD2 is untestable without DNA. From germline, CDR1 is ENHRY and CDR2 SYGVKD. This CDR3 spans 14 amino acids.

The chain carries TRBV2 and TRBJ2-3; TCRdb names TRBD1, which stays unverified in the absence of DNA. The germline V gene has CDR1 SNHLY and CDR2 FYNNEI. There are 12 residues in the CDR3. The CDR3 sequence is CANGQGADTQYF.

The genes are TRBV5-1 and TRBJ2-1. This CDR3 comprises 13 residues. The germline gives CDR1 SGHRS, CDR2 YFSETQ. The CDR3 loop is CASSSERYNEQFF.

The rearrangement links TRBV4-1 to TRBJ1-1; no DNA is available, so the TRBD1 call from TCRdb remains unchecked. The CDR3 extends over 16 amino acids. Germline assignment: CDR1 MGHRA and CDR2 YSYEKL. The CDR3 reads CASSQMGAGANTEAFF.

This chain uses TRBV20-1 with TRBJ2-7; the TCRdb D gene call, TRBD1, has no DNA to confirm it. CDR3 size: 13 residues. Germline loops: CDR1 DFQATT, CDR2 SNEGSKA (reference sequence). CDR3 amino acids: CSASRQGAYEQYF.

The chain recombines TRBV7-6 with TRBJ1-1. Germline V gene sequence: CDR1 SGHVS, CDR2 FNYEAQ. This CDR3 is built from 14 residues. CDR3 loop: CASSLERANTEAFF.

This chain links TRBV5-6 with TRBJ1-3. CDR3 length equals 14 residues. CDR1 and CDR2 (germline): SGHDT, YYEEEE. CDR3 region: CASSLLQIGNTIYF.

The chain links TRBV4-1 to TRBJ2-7. Germline lookup yields CDR1 MGHRA and CDR2 YSYEKL. The CDR3 sequence is 14 residues long. The CDR3 sequence: CASSQGALNYEQYF.

The rearrangement uses TRBV7-2 and TRBJ1-6; lacking DNA, the TRBD1 call made by TCRdb goes unchecked. The CDR3 is 15 amino acids. CDR1 is SGHTA and CDR2 is FQGNSA in the germline V gene. This CDR3 is CASSPRTVYNSPLHF.

The rearrangement joins TRBV6-2 or TRBV6-3 to TRBJ1-2. CDR1 and CDR2 from the germline V gene are MNHEY and SVGEGT. The CDR3 is 13 amino acids. Here the CDR3 reads CASSYDGGRGYTF.

V and J are TRBV27 and TRBJ2-1. This CDR3 contains 14 residues. Germline CDR1 is MNHEY and CDR2 is SMNVEV (reference sequence). CDR3 sequence: CASSFRADYNEQFF.

J is TRBJ1-5 and V is TRBV15; the D call of TRBD1 rests on TCRdb alone, since no DNA is present to check it. The CDR3 contains 15 residues. Per the germline V gene, CDR1 is LNHNV and CDR2 is YYDKDF (reference sequence). The CDR3 protein is CATSRVPGGNQPQHF.